This is a list of T cell receptor beta chains from one sample in a study of blood T cell repertoires in COVID-19. The assay was immunoSEQ multiplex PCR, and TCRdb's table has in-frame clones only and misses some. This sample has more than 150,000 clones, with roughly 86% found just once. Sequenced sample: peripheral blood. The receptors were sampled from a man aged 55 to 70 with COVID-19, enrolled during active disease. The conserved cysteine and the conserved F or W are not part of the CDR3 here. Each record gives: clone size, CDR3 length, V gene, CDR3 protein. Not all rows give a size; the values are once, few, many and, for expanded clones, a class.

-,13,TRBV6-6,ASSYLESRNSPLH
few,15,TRBV7-2,ASSLGRPGRPSDEQF
-,12,TRBV24-1,ATSEGTGGNTIY
few,11,TRBV7-9,ASSLSRLEGYT
-,11,TRBV7-2,ASRLGGHYGYT
-,14,TRBV6-5,ASSFLTGGLSTEAF
few,16,TRBV24-1,ATSDSGGGQGLFDTQY
-,16,TRBV5-4,ASSFNLVGTGGYNEQF
-,13,TRBV7-2,ASSLTQGWGTEAF
-,13,TRBV9,ASSVTDNSNQPQH
-,14,TRBV7-2,ASRPDRGGWNTEAF
-,12,TRBV28,ASSSNGDIYLDT
-,13,TRBV29-1,SATHGTGKNTEAF
-,14,TRBV7-2,ASSSTGAQSYYEQY
-,14,TRBV6-5,ASSYGGRRSNTEAF
-,13,TRBV14,ASSQWTGGNTEAF
-,13,TRBV7-9,ASSSPEGSNYGYT